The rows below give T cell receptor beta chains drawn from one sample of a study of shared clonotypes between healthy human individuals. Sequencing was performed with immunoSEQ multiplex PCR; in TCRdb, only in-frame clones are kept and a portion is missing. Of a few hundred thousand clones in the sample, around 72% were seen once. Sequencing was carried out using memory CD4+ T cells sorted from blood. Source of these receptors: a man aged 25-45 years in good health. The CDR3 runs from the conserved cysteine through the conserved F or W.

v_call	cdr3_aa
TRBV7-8	CASSLVGTGRAGETQYF
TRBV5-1	CASSPTSGRFDEQFF
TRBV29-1	CSALLLAGAPTQYF
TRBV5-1	CASSLGKETQYF
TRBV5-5	CASSLAFKNTGELFF
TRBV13	CASSSDWGTYEQYF
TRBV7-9	CASSSGRGSTDTQYF
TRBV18	CASSPPGGADQPQHF
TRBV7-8	CASSLRWVPEANYGYTF
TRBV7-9	CASSPLSGSGNTIYF
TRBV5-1	CASGKGARDTEAFF
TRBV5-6	CASSLTIMGQHYGYTF
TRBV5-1	CASSLVRLAGGLGSDTQYF
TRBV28	CASSLLGTQETQYF
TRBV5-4	CASSTYLEDGAFF
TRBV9	CASSVAGGVTGELFF
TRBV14	CASRATLEVSTNTEAFF
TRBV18	CASSLRGASGTGAYEQYF
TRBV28	CASKLEAQGAEETQYF
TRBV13	CASSRDRAGEKLFF